This T cell receptor (beta chain) was retrieved from a study of OX40 agonist ivuxolimab in advanced cancers. Study at large: Enrollees could have had prior anti-PD-1, anti-PD-L1 or anti-CTLA-4 therapy, which 30% to 50% had received. Study outcomes and limitations: Circulating CD4+ and CD8+ T cells showed clonal expansion by week 6 at 0.1 to 3.0 mg/kg. Not determined was the antigen specificity of the expanded peripheral T cells.

Exclusion applied to patients with autoimmune disease history or systemic immunosuppression. A remark on this clone: Its target is not known.

Assay: immunoSEQ multiplex PCR; the TCRdb copy retains only in-frame clones and omits some. Counted here are some 71,000 clones, less than 90% occurring once; the ten biggest clones make up around 0.78%. CDR1 and CDR2 (germline): LGHNA, YSLEER. The CDR3 consists of 16 residues. Trimming removed 0 bases at V and 8 bases at J, with 16 bases between. The clonotype originates from an adult with an advanced solid tumor such as melanoma, head and neck, liver or kidney cancer. Sequencing was performed on CD4+ or CD8+ T cells sorted from blood, taken in a trial of the OX40 agonist ivuxolimab. V and J are TRBV4-3 and TRBJ1-4, with unresolved D. CDR3 nucleotide sequence: TGCGCCAGCAGCCAAGACGGAAGATTAAGAGGGGAAAAACTGTTTTTT. This encodes CASSQDGRLRGEKLFF.